This TCR beta chain was identified in a study of blood T cells in healthy people across ages. Study-wide results and limits: Per million T cells, TCR beta diversity dropped about linearly as age rose. Higher diversity and more naive CD4+ cells were features of long-lived donors, compared to aged donors.

CDR1 is SGHTA and CDR2 is FQGTGA in the germline V gene. CDR3 length: 15 amino acids. This clonotype was detected only a few times. The antigen remains undetermined. A sample-barcoded 5' primer and a J-beta primer mix were used in a second PCR of about 7 to 12 cycles. TCRdb reprocessed the 5' RACE reads via MiXCR and lists one record per CDR3 protein. Counted here are hundreds of thousands of distinct CDR3 sequences, less than 25% occurring once; the ten biggest clones make up approximately 10%. The same data also went into a second study, on T cells of mothers and their children.

The clonotype originates from a boy younger than 18 in good health. This sequence joins TRBV7-3 and TRBJ2-5; D possibly corresponds to TRBD1 (6 bases). The J call may be mistaken, given a closer DNA end match to TRBJ2-7. The sequenced material came from blood. CDR3 DNA: TGTGCCAGCAGCCGACTTCCACAGGGTATCAACGAGCAGTACTTC. Translation: CASSRLPQGINEQYF.